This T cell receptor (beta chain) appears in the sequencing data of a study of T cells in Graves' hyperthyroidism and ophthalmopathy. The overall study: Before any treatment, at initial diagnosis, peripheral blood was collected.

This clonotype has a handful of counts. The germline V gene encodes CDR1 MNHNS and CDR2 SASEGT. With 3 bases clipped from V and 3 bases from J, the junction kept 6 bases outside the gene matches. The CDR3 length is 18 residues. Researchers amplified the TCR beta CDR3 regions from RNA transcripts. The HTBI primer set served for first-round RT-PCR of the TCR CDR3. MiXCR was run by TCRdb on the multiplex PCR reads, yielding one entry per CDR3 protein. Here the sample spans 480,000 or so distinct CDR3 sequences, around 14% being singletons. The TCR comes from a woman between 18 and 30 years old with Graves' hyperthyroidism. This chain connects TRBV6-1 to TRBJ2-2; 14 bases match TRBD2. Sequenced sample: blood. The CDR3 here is CASSERLAGGPYTGELFF. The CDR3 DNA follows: TGTGCCAGCAGTGAGAGACTAGCGGGAGGGCCCTACACCGGGGAGCTGTTTTTT.